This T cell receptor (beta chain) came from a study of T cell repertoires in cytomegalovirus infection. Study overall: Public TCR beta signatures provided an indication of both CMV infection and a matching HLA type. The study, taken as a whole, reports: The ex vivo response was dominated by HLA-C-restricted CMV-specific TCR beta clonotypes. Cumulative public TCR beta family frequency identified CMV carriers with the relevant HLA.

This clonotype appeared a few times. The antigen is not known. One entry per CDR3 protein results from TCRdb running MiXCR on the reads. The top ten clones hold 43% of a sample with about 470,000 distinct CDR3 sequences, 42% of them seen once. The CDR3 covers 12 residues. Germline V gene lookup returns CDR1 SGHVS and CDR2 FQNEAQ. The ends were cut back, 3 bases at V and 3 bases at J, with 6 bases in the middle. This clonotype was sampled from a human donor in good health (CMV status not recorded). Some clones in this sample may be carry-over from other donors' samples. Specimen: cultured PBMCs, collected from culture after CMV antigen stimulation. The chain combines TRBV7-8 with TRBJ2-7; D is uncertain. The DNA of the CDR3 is TGTGCCAGCAGCTTGCAGGTCTACGAGCAGTACTTC. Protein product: CASSLQVYEQYF.